Below, 30 T cell receptor beta chains from the same sample are listed, as sequenced in a study of shared clonotypes between healthy human individuals. The table came from immunoSEQ multiplex PCR; TCRdb's copy has only in-frame clones and leaves some out. The sample lists about 2.3 million clones, 85% to 95% seen once, with 0.39% in the top ten. The specimen was naive CD4+ T cells from PBMCs. Subset specified: CD45RA+ positively selected. The receptors were gathered from a man between 18 and 29 years old in good health. Some clones in this sample may be carry-over from other donors' samples.

To note about this clone: Other DNA sequences in this sample translate to the same CDR3. The rearrangement joins TRBV7-9 to TRBJ2-5; 10 bases agree with TRBD2. The length of the CDR3 is 16 residues. Germline V gene sequence: CDR1 SEHNR, CDR2 FQNEAQ (reference sequence). Trimming cost V 4 bases and J 4 bases; bases outside gene matches: 9. The DNA of the CDR3 is TGTGCCAGCAGCTCCCCCGTAGCGGGAGGTAGAGAGACCCAGTACTTC. This translates into CASSSPVAGGRETQYF.

The V call is TRBV27, the J call TRBJ2-7; 9 positions match TRBD2. This CDR3 is 14 amino acids long. V shed 7 bases and J 6 bases; nucleotides not matched to a gene: 10. Per the germline V gene, CDR1 is MNHEY and CDR2 is SMNVEV (reference sequence). The CDR3 region has the DNA TGTGCCAGCATGGGGCTCCGGGGACTAGCCGAGCAGTACTTC. Encoded protein: CASMGLRGLAEQYF.

The gene calls are TRBV6-5 and TRBJ2-1; 7 bases match TRBD2. The CDR3 contains 14 residues. The junction had 10 bases not matched to a gene; V was cut back by 7 bases and J by 7 bases. CDR1 and CDR2 from the germline V gene are MNHEY and SVGAGI. CDR3 nucleotides: TGTGCCAGCAAAGGCGGGGAGGGCCAAAATGAGCAGTTCTTC. The encoded protein is CASKGGEGQNEQFF.

The rearrangement uses TRBV29-1 and TRBJ2-7; D not certain. The CDR3 extends over 13 amino acids. Germline CDR1 reads SQVTM; CDR2 reads ANQGSEA. The V end was cut by 6 bases, the J end by 6 bases, with 18 bases between. CDR3 sequence: CSVAAWTASEQYF. Written as DNA, the CDR3 is TGCAGCGTCGCGGCGTGGACGGCGAGCGAGCAGTACTTC.

As to this clone: Other DNA sequences in the sample encode the same CDR3. The rearrangement joins TRBV28 to TRBJ1-2; 7 bases fit TRBD1. The CDR3 contains 12 residues. V shed 3 bases, J shed 7 bases, and the junction held 2 bases outside the gene matches. Germline values: CDR1 MDHEN, CDR2 SYDVKM. In DNA form, the CDR3 reads TGTGCCAGCAGTTTTAAGGGGGCTGGCTACACCTTC. Translating it yields CASSFKGAGYTF.

The chain employs TRBV7-2 and TRBJ2-5; D gene unclear. There are 13 residues in the CDR3. Trimming cost V 1 base and J 2 bases, with 5 bases left between them. Germline values: CDR1 SGHTA, CDR2 FQGNSA. CDR3 nucleotide sequence: TGTGCCAGCAGCTTAGTTGAACAAGAGACCCAGTACTTC. This translates into CASSLVEQETQYF. Together with reference TRBV7-2 and TRBJ2-5, the CDR3 gives the full variable domain: GAGVSQSPSNKVTEKGKDVELRCDPISGHTALYWYRQSLGQGLEFLIYFQGNSAPDKSGLPSDRFSAERTGGSVSTLTIQRTQQEDSAVYLCASSLVEQETQYFGPGTRLLVL.

The table lists this clone with a count of one. The V call is TRBV19, the J call TRBJ2-3, with D tentatively TRBD1 (5 bases). V lost 3 bases, J lost 3 bases, and 10 bases lay in between. This CDR3 has 14 amino acids. CDR1 and CDR2 (germline): LNHDA, SQIVND (reference sequence). DNA for the CDR3: TGTGCCAGTAGTATTCAGGGTGGGACAGATACGCAGTATTTT. Encoded protein: CASSIQGGTDTQYF.

The chain is built from TRBV30 and TRBJ2-1, with 12 bases identical to TRBD2. Germline values: CDR1 GTSNPN, CDR2 SVGIG (reference sequence). The CDR3 length is 15 residues. V was pared by 1 base and J by 8 bases, with 6 bases of the junction left unmatched. The CDR3 here is CAWSATSGSLDEQFF. The CDR3 DNA sequence: TGTGCCTGGAGTGCGACTAGCGGGAGTTTGGATGAGCAGTTCTTC.

V gene TRBV7-9 combines with J gene TRBJ1-2; TRBD1 matches at 9 bases. The germline CDR1 and CDR2 sequences are SEHNR and FQNEAQ (reference sequence). With V trimmed by 5 bases and J by 8 bases, 6 bases remained unmatched. This CDR3 has 13 amino acids. CDR3 coding DNA: TGTGCCAGCAGCCGGGGACAGGGAGAAGGCTACACCTTC. Translated: CASSRGQGEGYTF.

The DNA for the CDR3 is TGTGCCAGCAGCCAGGGACAGGGTCGGTCCTACGAGCAGTACTTC. Its translation: CASSQGQGRSYEQYF. V gene TRBV7-9 combines with J gene TRBJ2-7; TRBD1 matches at 9 bases. CDR3 length equals 15 residues. V lost 5 bases, J lost 1 base, and 6 bases stayed unmatched. The germline V gene has CDR1 SEHNR and CDR2 FQNEAQ (reference sequence).

The rearrangement links TRBV6-1 to TRBJ1-3, with 7 nucleotides matching TRBD1. The CDR3 totals 20 residues. Germline V gene sequence: CDR1 MNHNS, CDR2 SASEGT. V shed 2 bases, J shed 0 bases, and the junction held 16 bases outside the gene matches. CDR3 residues: CASSELKWGGGRRSGNTIYF. The CDR3, as DNA: TGTGCCAGCAGTGAATTAAAGTGGGGAGGGGGCAGGCGCTCTGGAAACACCATATATTTT.

The chain carries TRBV27 and TRBJ2-7; 8 positions match TRBD2. Germline loops: CDR1 MNHEY, CDR2 SMNVEV (reference sequence). The junction had 14 bases not matched to a gene; V was cut back by 3 bases and J by 4 bases. The CDR3 extends over 17 amino acids. DNA of the CDR3: TGTGCCAGCAGTTTTCTTGCGGGGGGCGGAGGAGGGTACGAGCAGTACTTC. It translates to CASSFLAGGGGGYEQYF.

The chain links TRBV4-2 to TRBJ2-7, with TRBD2 matching over 7 bases. The V and J ends lost 1 base and 0 bases, in that order; junction bases with no gene match: 9. Per germline, CDR1 LGHNA and CDR2 YNFKEQ. The CDR3 is 17 residues long. CDR3 in amino acids: CASSQGLGASGSYEQYF. CDR3 in DNA: TGTGCCAGCAGCCAAGGTCTCGGGGCTAGCGGCTCCTACGAGCAGTACTTC.

This sequence joins TRBV11-3 and TRBJ2-2, with 10 bases identical to TRBD1. Trimming at V came to 4 bases and at J to 6 bases, leaving 8 bases not matched to a gene. Germline V CDR1 and CDR2: SGHNT, YENEEA. The CDR3 totals 16 residues. CDR3 DNA: TGTGCCAGCAGCTGGCGGGACAGGGGAAGTCCCGGGGAGCTGTTTTTT. As protein: CASSWRDRGSPGELFF.

The chain has TRBV10-3 and TRBJ2-1; D call uncertain. Germline V gene data show CDR1 as ENHRY and CDR2 as SYGVKD. Trimming left V 0 bases short and J 6 bases short, with 12 bases between. This CDR3 spans 15 amino acids. The CDR3, as DNA: TGTGCCATCAGTGAGTCGAATCTCCGGATCAATGAGCAGTTCTTC. This sequence encodes CAISESNLRINEQFF.

The chain is built from TRBV15 and TRBJ2-7; 8 bases match TRBD2. CDR3 length: 15 residues. Trimming cost V 1 base and J 3 bases; bases outside gene matches: 5. CDR1 and CDR2 (germline): LNHNV, YYDKDF (reference sequence). CDR3 sequence: CATSRGGGRDYEQYF. CDR3 DNA sequence: TGTGCCACCAGCAGAGGCGGGGGGCGCGACTACGAGCAGTACTTC.

This clone has a single count. The rearrangement joins TRBV5-1 to TRBJ2-1; 8 nucleotides agree with TRBD2. CDR1 and CDR2 (germline): SGHRS, YFSETQ. The CDR3 covers 13 residues. V lost 7 bases, J lost 10 bases, and 10 bases stayed unmatched. For the CDR3, the DNA is TGCGCCAGCCGACCGGGACTAGAGGACGAGCAGTTCTTC. Translation: CASRPGLEDEQFF. Full variable domain (remainder filled in from reference TRBV5-1 and TRBJ2-1): KAGVTQTPRYLIKTRGQQVTLSCSPISGHRSVSWYQQTPGQGLQFLFEYFSETQRNKGNFPGRFSGRQFSNSRSEMNVSTLELGDSALYLCASRPGLEDEQFFGPGTRLTVL.

The chain has TRBV30 and TRBJ2-7; TRBD2 aligns across 9 bases. V shed 3 bases and J 3 bases; nucleotides not matched to a gene: 6. CDR3 length equals 14 residues. The germline gives CDR1 GTSNPN, CDR2 SVGIG (reference sequence). In DNA, the CDR3 is TGTGCCTGGAGGACGACTAGCGGAAGCTACGAGCAGTACTTC. It is translated as CAWRTTSGSYEQYF.

The chain joins TRBV28 to TRBJ1-2; a weak D match, TRBD1 (5 bases). This CDR3 spans 12 amino acids. Germline V gene sequence: CDR1 MDHEN, CDR2 SYDVKM. Trimming removed 3 bases from V and 7 bases from J, with 9 bases in between. The CDR3 region is CASSFPGFGYTF. CDR3 DNA sequence: TGTGCCAGCAGTTTTCCAGGGTTTGGCTACACCTTC.

The chain carries TRBV5-4 and TRBJ1-2; D gene uncertain. Germline V gene lookup returns CDR1 SGHNT and CDR2 YYREEE (reference sequence). The CDR3 loop spans 13 amino acids. V lost 1 base and J lost 8, with 12 bases in between. In DNA form, the CDR3 reads TGTGCCAGCAGCTTGCGGTCCCTAGGGGGCTACACCTTC. Protein product: CASSLRSLGGYTF.

The CDR3 DNA reads as TGTGCCAGCAGTTTAGGGACACGACCTGAAGCTTTCTTT. It specifies CASSLGTRPEAFF. The chain combines TRBV28 with TRBJ1-1; D perhaps matches TRBD1 (6 bases). V gave up 2 bases and J gave up 6 bases, with 10 bases separating them. CDR3 length: 13 amino acids. Germline V CDR1 and CDR2: MDHEN, SYDVKM.

This clone was recorded once. The rearrangement joins TRBV2 to TRBJ1-1; D gene uncertain. The V gene's germline CDR1 is SNHLY and CDR2 FYNNEI. Trimming shortened V by 8 bases and J by 2 bases, and 12 bases separated the two germline ends. CDR3 length equals 13 residues. The DNA for the CDR3 is TGTGCCAGCCAGACGGATTTTAACACTGAAGCTTTCTTT. It yields the protein CASQTDFNTEAFF.

This chain connects TRBV27 to TRBJ2-2; D uncertain. The CDR3 covers 12 residues. The V and J ends lost 3 bases and 4 bases respectively, with 3 bases between them. In germline, CDR1 is MNHEY, CDR2 SMNVEV (reference sequence). The DNA for the CDR3 is TGTGCCAGCAGTTTCCCCACCGGGGAGCTGTTTTTT. Its protein product is CASSFPTGELFF.

The chain combines TRBV6-1 with TRBJ2-3; 8 positions agree with TRBD2. Losses at the gene ends were 7 bases for V and 3 bases for J; bases not matched to a gene: 3. The CDR3 has 13 residues. Per the germline V gene, CDR1 is MNHNS and CDR2 is SASEGT. The CDR3 loop is CASTSSGTDTQYF. CDR3 DNA sequence: TGTGCCAGCACCTCTAGCGGGACAGATACGCAGTATTTT.

The V and J genes are TRBV28 and TRBJ1-1; 7 bases match TRBD1. Germline V lookup: CDR1 MDHEN, CDR2 SYDVKM. The CDR3 is 16 amino acids. The V and J ends lost 4 bases and 8 bases, in that order; junction bases with no gene match: 16. CDR3 sequence reads: CASSSRTGRGILEAFF. In DNA form, the CDR3 reads TGTGCCAGCAGTTCCCGGACAGGCCGGGGTATTCTAGAAGCTTTCTTT.

The J gene is TRBJ2-1, the V gene TRBV6-6, with TRBD1 matching 7 bases. The CDR3 has 15 amino acids. The V segment lost 7 bases and the J segment 1 base; nucleotides outside the gene matches: 7. Germline V gene lookup returns CDR1 MNHNY and CDR2 SVGAGI (reference sequence). The DNA for the CDR3 is TGTGCCAGCACAAACAGGGGTCTTTCCTACAATGAGCAGTTCTTC. This translates into CASTNRGLSYNEQFF.

The rearrangement links TRBV28 to TRBJ2-7; TRBD1 might be the D (5 bases). The germline V gene encodes CDR1 MDHEN and CDR2 SYDVKM. The CDR3 loop spans 15 amino acids. Trimming took off 2 bases at V and 5 bases at J, with 16 bases between the two ends. CDR3 sequence reads: CASSLTAEGVHEQYF. The DNA for the CDR3 is TGTGCCAGCAGTTTAACGGCAGAAGGGGTCCACGAGCAGTACTTC.

V usage is TRBV29-1 and J usage is TRBJ2-4, with D tentatively TRBD2 (6 bases). Germline V lookup: CDR1 SQVTM, CDR2 ANQGSEA. Trimming removed 7 bases at V and 8 bases at J, with 15 bases between. There are 12 residues in the CDR3. CDR3 in amino acids: CSANLGGDIQYF. DNA of the CDR3: TGCAGCGCCAACCTCGGAGGGGACATTCAGTACTTC.

The chain links TRBV9 to TRBJ2-5; 15 bases are shared with TRBD2. The CDR3 spans 19 residues. Per the germline V gene, CDR1 is SGDLS and CDR2 is YYNGEE. Trimming cost V 0 bases and J 4 bases; bases outside gene matches: 10. The CDR3 nucleotides read TGTGCCAGCAGCGTAGAGGGAGCACCGGGACTAGCGGGAGGAGAGACCCAGTACTTC. Amino acids: CASSVEGAPGLAGGETQYF.

A word on this clone: The sample holds other DNA sequences that translate to the same CDR3. The chain joins TRBV19 to TRBJ1-1; D remains unclear. CDR1 LNHDA and CDR2 SQIVND come from the germline V gene (reference sequence). V was clipped by 5 bases and J by 5 bases, with 6 bases between them. There are 11 residues in the CDR3. CDR3 DNA sequence: TGTGCCAGTAGTCGTGGGACTGAAGCTTTCTTT. Its protein is CASSRGTEAFF.